This T cell receptor beta chain was sequenced during a study of blood T cell repertoires in COVID-19. Study information: Some COVID-19 samples were acute and others convalescent; all came from the United States, Italy and Spain. The analysed material was cDNA or gDNA that came from T cells, B-cell-depleted T cells, or PBMCs.

Germline loops: CDR1 SGHRS, CDR2 YFSETQ. The CDR3 covers 17 residues. V trimming: 4 bases; J trimming: 6 bases; junction bases outside the gene matches: 13. How the authors handled the data: Amplifying reference gene primers gave estimates of nucleated cell counts. Here immunoSEQ multiplex PCR was the method, and the copy in TCRdb shows in-frame clones only, minus some. V and J calls and clone size are as listed in that table; D and trimming were resolved from the DNA. The sample consists of tens of thousands of clones, 80% to 85% of them appearing once. The sequenced material came from peripheral blood. This TCR was recovered from a woman in her fifties or sixties with acute or convalescent COVID-19. This rearrangement joins TRBV5-1 to TRBJ1-6, with TRBD1 matching 7 bases. CDR3: CASSPFFETGTNSPLHF. CDR3 DNA: TGCGCCAGCAGCCCTTTTTTCGAGACAGGGACTAATTCACCCCTCCACTTT.